Below, 9 T cell receptor beta chains from the same sample are listed, as sequenced in a study of blood T cell repertoires in COVID-19. Sequencing was performed with immunoSEQ multiplex PCR; in TCRdb, only in-frame clones are kept and a portion is missing. The top ten clones hold about 0.8% of a sample with 200,000 to 250,000 clones, 92% of them seen once. Sequencing input: peripheral blood. All receptors derive from a man aged 60-69 years with COVID-19, enrolled during active disease.

The chain has TRBV28 and TRBJ2-6; D call uncertain. CDR3 length: 16 residues. Germline CDR1 and CDR2: MDHEN and SYDVKM. V shed 2 bases and J shed 0 bases, with 8 bases lying between them. The CDR3 protein is CASSLEAFSGANVLTF. The DNA of the CDR3 is TGTGCCAGCAGTTTAGAGGCCTTCTCTGGGGCCAACGTCCTGACTTTC.

The chain recombines TRBV15 with TRBJ1-1; D remains ambiguous. The CDR3 runs to 15 residues. CDR1 and CDR2 from the germline V gene are LNHNV and YYDKDF (reference sequence). Deletions cut 0 bases from V and 5 bases from J, with 13 bases between. Here the CDR3 reads CATSREWGGSTEAFF. The CDR3 DNA follows: TGTGCCACCAGCAGAGAATGGGGAGGAAGTACTGAAGCTTTCTTT.

V and J are TRBV5-1 and TRBJ2-7; 7 bases agree with TRBD1. V gave up 4 bases and J gave up 5 bases; unmatched junction bases: 3. The CDR3 is made up of 12 amino acids. Germline V gene data show CDR1 as SGHRS and CDR2 as YFSETQ. The CDR3: CASSPTGDEQYF. CDR3 nucleotide sequence: TGCGCCAGCAGCCCAACAGGGGACGAGCAGTACTTC.

As regards this clone: Other DNA sequences of this sample code for an identical CDR3. The J gene is TRBJ1-2, the V gene TRBV12-3 or TRBV12-4, with D perhaps matching TRBD1 (5 bases). V was cut by 5 bases and J by 4 bases, with 8 bases left in between. The CDR3 contains 12 residues. The CDR3: CASSPTGYGYTF. In nucleotides, the CDR3 is TGTGCCAGCAGTCCTACAGGCTATGGCTACACCTTC.

This sequence joins TRBV6-5 and TRBJ1-3; 10 bases fit TRBD1. V lost 4 bases to trimming and J lost 3 bases; unmatched junction nucleotides: 3. The germline CDR1 and CDR2 sequences are MNHEY and SVGAGI. The CDR3 has 15 amino acids. The CDR3 here is CASSLGQGIGNTIYF. DNA for the CDR3: TGTGCCAGCAGTTTGGGACAGGGGATTGGAAACACCATATATTTT.

The chain employs TRBV6-2 or TRBV6-3 and TRBJ2-1, with 7 bases identical to TRBD2. The J segment lost 1 base and the V segment lost 6 bases, leaving 6 bases of the junction unmatched. The CDR3 loop spans 15 amino acids. CDR1 and CDR2 from the germline V gene are MNHEY and SVGEGT. The chain's CDR3 is CASSPGGRSYNEQFF. In DNA, the CDR3 is TGTGCCAGCAGCCCGGGCGGGAGATCCTACAATGAGCAGTTCTTC.

V usage is TRBV6-4 and J usage is TRBJ1-3, with TRBD1 as a possible D gene (6 bases). Germline-derived CDR1 and CDR2 are MRHNA and SNTAGT. The CDR3 sequence is 17 residues long. V lost 0 bases, J lost 2 bases, and 14 bases lay in between. This CDR3 is CASSDSNFQGPGNTIYF. The DNA of the CDR3 is TGTGCCAGCAGTGACTCGAATTTTCAGGGGCCTGGAAACACCATATATTTT.

The chain is built from TRBV5-1 and TRBJ1-2; possibly TRBD1 for D (5 bases). The CDR3 runs 14 residues. V was cut by 4 bases and J by 4 bases, with 14 bases left in between. Per the germline V gene, CDR1 is SGHRS and CDR2 is YFSETQ. The CDR3 nucleotides read TGCGCCAGCAGCCCCCCCGGGGGAGTCTATGGCTACACCTTC. Amino acids: CASSPPGGVYGYTF.

The V gene is TRBV9, the J gene TRBJ1-2; 9 bases are shared with TRBD1. The CDR3 has 13 amino acids. Germline V gene data show CDR1 as SGDLS and CDR2 as YYNGEE. J lost 8 bases, V lost 4 bases, and 6 bases had no gene match. CDR3 residues: CASSFRDRDGYTF. The CDR3 nucleotides read TGTGCCAGCAGCTTCCGGGACAGGGACGGCTACACCTTC.